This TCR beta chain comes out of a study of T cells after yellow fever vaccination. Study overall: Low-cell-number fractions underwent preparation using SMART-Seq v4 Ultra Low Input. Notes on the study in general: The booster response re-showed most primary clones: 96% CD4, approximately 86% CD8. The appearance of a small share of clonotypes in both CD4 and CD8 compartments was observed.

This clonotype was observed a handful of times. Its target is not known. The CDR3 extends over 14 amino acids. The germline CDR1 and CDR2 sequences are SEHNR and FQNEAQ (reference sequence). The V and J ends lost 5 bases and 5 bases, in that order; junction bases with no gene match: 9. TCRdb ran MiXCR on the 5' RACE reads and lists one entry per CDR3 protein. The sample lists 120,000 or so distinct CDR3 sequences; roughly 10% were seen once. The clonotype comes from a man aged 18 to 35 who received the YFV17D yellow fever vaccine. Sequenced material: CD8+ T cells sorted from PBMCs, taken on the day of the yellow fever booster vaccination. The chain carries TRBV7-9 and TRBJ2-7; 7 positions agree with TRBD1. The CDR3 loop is CASSPRQGGHEQYF. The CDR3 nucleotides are TGTGCCAGCAGCCCCCGACAGGGTGGGCACGAGCAGTACTTC.